What follows are 11 T cell receptor beta chains derived from one specimen sequenced in a study of blood T cell repertoires in COVID-19. Produced via immunoSEQ multiplex PCR; TCRdb's table is partial and in-frame only. The table lists 120,000 to 150,000 clones, 70% to 90% of them singletons. Material for sequencing was PBMCs or T cells enriched from blood (not recorded which). The receptors stem from a woman in her fifties or sixties with acute COVID-19.

The chain carries TRBV7-2 and TRBJ1-1; D unclear. Trimming pared 5 bases from V and 0 bases from J, leaving 10 bases between. In germline, CDR1 is SGHTA, CDR2 FQGNSA. This CDR3 has 14 amino acids. For the CDR3, the DNA is TGTGCCAGCAGCCCCGCCGGGTTGAACACTGAAGCTTTCTTT. This codes for CASSPAGLNTEAFF.

Written as DNA, the CDR3 is TGCAGCGTTGCCCCAGACAGGACGAACACTGAAGCTTTCTTT. It yields the protein CSVAPDRTNTEAFF. The gene calls are TRBV29-1 and TRBJ1-1, with D maybe TRBD1 (6 bases). The CDR3 sequence is 14 residues long. CDR1 and CDR2 from the germline V gene are SQVTM and ANQGSEA. V was clipped by 4 bases and J by 1 base, with 13 bases between them.

This clone was counted a single time. The gene calls are TRBV7-8 and TRBJ2-7; D is undetermined. The CDR3 extends over 13 amino acids. Trimming took off 5 bases at V and 0 bases at J, with 8 bases between the two ends. The V gene's germline CDR1 is SGHVS and CDR2 FQNEAQ. The CDR3 DNA is TGTGCCAGCAGCCCCTCCGGCTCCTACGAGCAGTACTTC. This encodes CASSPSGSYEQYF.

The chain couples TRBV7-2 to TRBJ2-1; TRBD2 matches 11 bases. V shed 2 bases and J 10 bases; nucleotides not matched to a gene: 7. CDR1 and CDR2 from the germline V gene are SGHTA and FQGNSA. The length of the CDR3 is 15 residues. The CDR3 sequence is CASSLPASGRLEQFF. CDR3 DNA sequence: TGTGCCAGCAGCTTACCGGCTAGCGGGAGGTTGGAGCAGTTCTTC.

In its sample, this clone was seen a few times. The rearrangement links TRBV11-2 to TRBJ1-5; perhaps TRBD1 as D (6 bases). This CDR3 region has 14 residues. V was clipped by 5 bases and J by 7 bases, with 15 bases between them. Germline V gene sequence: CDR1 SGHAT, CDR2 FQNNGV. The CDR3 sequence is CASSDLQGNQPQHF. CDR3 bases: TGTGCCAGCAGCGACCTACAGGGTAACCAGCCCCAGCATTTT.

This chain links TRBV6-5 with TRBJ1-2; D perhaps matches TRBD1 (5 bases). V lost 6 bases and J lost 8, with 10 bases in between. The CDR3 contains 11 residues. Germline assignment: CDR1 MNHEY and CDR2 SVGAGI. CDR3 bases: TGTGCCAGCAGGAAGAAGGGGGGCTACACCTTC. Its translation: CASRKKGGYTF.

The chain combines TRBV19 with TRBJ1-4, with D possibly matching TRBD1 (5 bases). Trimming shortened V by 7 bases and J by 10 bases, and 22 bases separated the two germline ends. Germline-derived CDR1 and CDR2 are LNHDA and SQIVND (reference sequence). CDR3 length: 15 amino acids. The chain's CDR3 is CASNDGLAGQAKLFF. DNA of the CDR3: TGTGCCAGTAATGACGGGCTAGCGGGGCAGGCAAAACTGTTTTTT. The entire variable domain, with the rest obtained from reference TRBV19 and TRBJ1-4, is as follows: DGGITQSPKYLFRKEGQNVTLSCEQNLNHDAMYWYRQDPGQGLRLIYYSQIVNDFQKGDIAEGYSVSREKKESFPLTVTSAQKNPTAFYLCASNDGLAGQAKLFFGSGTQLSVL.

The CDR3 here is CASSSSVGDLNTEAFF. CDR3 in DNA: TGTGCCAGTAGTTCTTCCGTGGGGGACTTGAACACTGAAGCTTTCTTT. The chain couples TRBV19 to TRBJ1-1, with a tentative D call TRBD1 (5 bases). The CDR3 sequence is 16 residues long. V lost 5 bases and J lost 0, with 16 bases in between. Germline lookup yields CDR1 LNHDA and CDR2 SQIVND (reference sequence).

The genes are TRBV21-1 and TRBJ2-1; the table's D call, TRBD2, has no DNA check behind it. TRBV21-1 is tagged as a pseudogene. The CDR3 extends over 17 amino acids. This chain's CDR3 is CASTLGAGAHFYNEQFF. The CDR3 DNA is TGTGCCAGCACCCTGGGAGCGGGAGCCCACTTTTACAATGAGCAGTTCTTC.

The V gene is TRBV29-1, the J gene TRBJ2-7; a weak D match, TRBD1 (6 bases). The CDR3 is 11 amino acids. V was clipped by 5 bases and J by 4 bases, with 9 bases between them. Germline V gene data show CDR1 as SQVTM and CDR2 as ANQGSEA. The CDR3 protein is CSVLQGYEQYF. The DNA of the CDR3 is TGCAGCGTTCTACAGGGTTACGAGCAGTACTTC.

The V gene is TRBV13, the J gene TRBJ2-2; weak D call: TRBD1 (5 bases). Germline loops: CDR1 PRHDT, CDR2 FYEKMQ (reference sequence). The CDR3 runs 16 residues. Trimming shortened V by 1 base and J by 3 bases, and 12 bases separated the two germline ends. The CDR3 here is CASSLDTGEDTGELFF. The CDR3 coding sequence is TGTGCCAGCAGCTTAGATACAGGCGAGGACACCGGGGAGCTGTTTTTT.